These T cell receptor beta chains were read from a single sample in a study of blood T cell repertoires in COVID-19. Data came from immunoSEQ multiplex PCR; TCRdb stores just in-frame clones and leaves some out. The sample gives about 190,000 clones, about 77% of which show up once; about 15% is in the top ten. The sequencing sample was made of PBMCs or T cells enriched from blood (not recorded which). The origin of the receptors is a woman aged 45 to 65 with acute COVID-19. Both conserved end residues are part of each CDR3. The D gene is left open where the match is weak. Size values are once, few and many counts, or a class for expanded clones, and some rows have none.

V gene	J gene	D gene	clone size	CDR3 protein	CDR3 DNA
TRBV19	TRBJ2-1	TRBD2	few	CASVSGGANEQFF	TGTGCCAGTGTTAGCGGGGGGGCTAATGAGCAGTTCTTC
TRBV28	TRBJ2-3	.	.	CASSWNGNTDTQYF	TGTGCCAGCAGTTGGAACGGGAACACAGATACGCAGTATTTT
TRBV18	TRBJ2-1	.	.	CASSPGTLGNEQFF	TGTGCCAGCTCGCCAGGGACTCTGGGGAATGAGCAGTTCTTC
TRBV28	TRBJ1-1	TRBD1	.	CASSYYGQGGAEAFF	TGTGCCAGCAGTTATTATGGACAGGGAGGGGCTGAAGCTTTCTTT
TRBV19	TRBJ2-5	.	few	CASRSRQREDLTQYF	TGTGCCAGTAGGTCTCGACAGAGAGAGGATCTTACCCAGTACTTC
TRBV3-1/TRBV3-2	TRBJ1-6	.	.	CASSQDNRPLTSPLHF	TGTGCCAGCAGCCAAGATAACAGGCCCCTAACTTCACCCCTCCACTTT
TRBV18	TRBJ1-4	.	.	CASSPGRTNEKLFF	TGTGCCAGCTCCCCGGGTCGGACTAATGAAAAACTGTTTTTT
TRBV18	TRBJ1-2	TRBD1	.	CASSPNPPGGSYGYTF	TGTGCCAGCTCGCCAAACCCCCCAGGGGGTAGCTATGGCTACACCTTC
TRBV7-3	TRBJ1-2	TRBD1	.	CASSQTGANYGYTF	TGTGCCAGCAGTCAGACAGGGGCTAACTATGGCTACACCTTC
TRBV6-5	TRBJ1-5	.	.	CASSYPGGQPQHF	TGTGCCAGCAGTTACCCCGGGGGTCAGCCCCAGCATTTT
TRBV29-1	TRBJ1-1	.	.	CSVKGTSLNTEAFF	TGCAGCGTCAAGGGGACTTCTCTGAACACTGAAGCTTTCTTT
TRBV9	TRBJ2-3	TRBD2	.	CASSVRLAGESDTQYF	TGTGCCAGCAGCGTCCGACTAGCGGGGGAGTCAGATACGCAGTATTTT
TRBV24-1	TRBJ1-2	.	.	CATSEGGTNRIKGYTF	TGTGCCACCAGTGAGGGTGGGACAAATCGTATTAAGGGCTACACCTTC
TRBV4-2	TRBJ2-3	TRBD1	.	CASSQKTGTDTQYF	TGTGCCAGCAGCCAAAAGACAGGGACAGATACGCAGTATTTT
TRBV5-1	TRBJ1-3	.	.	CASSLYPLDSSGNTIYF	TGCGCCAGCAGCTTGTATCCTCTAGACAGCTCTGGAAACACCATATATTTT
TRBV6-2/TRBV6-3	TRBJ2-6	TRBD2	.	CASSPPGLAGGPGANVLTF	TGTGCCAGCAGCCCTCCGGGACTAGCGGGGGGGCCTGGGGCCAACGTCCTGACTTTC
TRBV19	TRBJ1-2	.	once	CASTHWGVDGYTF	TGTGCCAGTACCCACTGGGGAGTTGATGGCTACACCTTC
TRBV28	TRBJ1-4	.	.	CASSPYRVENEKLFF	TGTGCCAGCAGTCCTTACAGGGTGGAGAATGAAAAACTGTTTTTT
TRBV6-5	TRBJ1-1	.	.	CATGKTGRDEAFF	TGTGCCACCGGAAAAACAGGGCGTGATGAAGCTTTCTTT
TRBV4-1	TRBJ2-5	TRBD1	.	CASSQPPGTGDLTETQYF	TGCGCCAGCAGCCAGCCCCCCGGGACAGGAGACCTCACGGAGACCCAGTACTTC
TRBV20-1	TRBJ1-5	.	.	CSASLALGSNQPQHF	TGCAGTGCTAGTTTGGCTTTGGGCAGCAATCAGCCCCAGCATTTT
TRBV7-2	TRBJ2-5	.	.	CASSLWGPGREWETQYF	TGTGCCAGCAGCTTATGGGGGCCAGGGCGGGAGTGGGAGACCCAGTACTTC
TRBV4-3	TRBJ2-1	.	.	CASSQDGQGRNEQFF	TGCGCCAGCAGCCAAGATGGGCAGGGTCGGAATGAGCAGTTCTTC
TRBV28	TRBJ2-1	TRBD1	once	CASSLFVTGENEQFF	TGTGCCAGCAGTTTATTCGTGACAGGGGAAAATGAGCAGTTCTTC
TRBV21-1	TRBJ1-2	.	.	CASSTNPRDYTF	TGTGCCAGCAGCACCAACCCCAGGGACTACACCTTC
TRBV11-3	TRBJ1-1	.	.	CASRGRGNTEAFF	TGTGCCAGCAGGGGGCGAGGGAACACTGAAGCTTTCTTT
TRBV28	TRBJ2-1	TRBD2	.	CASSLGGAYNEQFF	TGTGCCAGCAGTTTAGGGGGGGCCTACAATGAGCAGTTCTTC
TRBV3-1/TRBV3-2	TRBJ1-2	TRBD1	.	CASSTQGQGFYGYTF	TGTGCCAGCAGCACCCAGGGACAGGGATTCTATGGCTACACCTTC
TRBV4-1	TRBJ2-3	.	.	CASSQANTGTRTDTQYF	TGCGCCAGCAGCCAGGCAAACACGGGAACTCGCACAGATACGCAGTATTTT
TRBV7-2	TRBJ2-6	.	.	CASSLAGRGQSGANVLTF	TGTGCCAGCAGCTTAGCGGGCAGGGGCCAATCTGGGGCCAACGTCCTGACTTTC
TRBV9	TRBJ2-1	.	once	CASSVATGSYNEQFF	TGTGCCAGCAGCGTAGCCACAGGGTCATACAATGAGCAGTTCTTC
TRBV6-2/TRBV6-3	TRBJ2-2	TRBD1	.	CASSRGQGSTGELFF	TGTGCCAGCAGTAGGGGACAGGGAAGCACCGGGGAGCTGTTTTTT
TRBV5-1	TRBJ2-3	TRBD2	.	CASSLAGLAGVDTQYF	TGCGCCAGCAGCTTGGCGGGACTAGCGGGGGTAGATACGCAGTATTTT
TRBV15	TRBJ1-2	.	.	CATKDQGRDGYTF	TGTGCCACCAAAGATCAGGGGCGTGATGGCTACACCTTC
TRBV5-4	TRBJ1-6	.	.	CASSLERGGGSPLHF	TGTGCCAGCAGCTTGGAGAGGGGAGGAGGTTCACCCCTCCACTTT
TRBV10-3	TRBJ1-1	.	once	CAISETGSTEAFF	TGTGCCATCAGTGAGACAGGGAGTACTGAAGCTTTCTTT
TRBV29-1	TRBJ2-5	TRBD2	.	CSVAGTREQETQYF	TGCAGCGTTGCCGGGACTAGGGAACAAGAGACCCAGTACTTC
TRBV4-3	TRBJ1-1	.	.	CASSQAGSTEAFF	TGCGCCAGCAGCCAAGCGGGGAGCACTGAAGCTTTCTTT
TRBV7-9	TRBJ2-2	TRBD1	few	CASSFTGGRGELFF	TGTGCCAGCAGCTTCACAGGGGGCAGAGGGGAGCTGTTTTTT
TRBV3-1/TRBV3-2	TRBJ2-3	.	.	CASSQDGGKETDTQYF	TGTGCCAGCAGCCAAGATGGCGGGAAGGAGACAGATACGCAGTATTTT
TRBV7-8	TRBJ1-2	.	.	CASSLDAGNYGYTF	TGTGCCAGCAGCTTAGACGCGGGAAACTATGGCTACACCTTC
TRBV6-5	TRBJ2-5	TRBD2	.	CASSYTQRDGETQYF	TGTGCCAGCAGTTACACTCAGCGGGACGGAGAGACCCAGTACTTC
TRBV29-1	TRBJ1-5	.	.	CSAKTGTNQPQHF	TGCAGCGCAAAGACGGGGACTAATCAGCCCCAGCATTTT
TRBV7-2	TRBJ1-6	.	.	CASSLVGGRPGNSPLHF	TGTGCCAGCAGCTTAGTAGGCGGGCGCCCCGGCAATTCACCCCTCCACTTT
TRBV2	TRBJ1-1	TRBD1	.	CASRDRGYTEAFF	TGTGCCAGCCGGGACAGGGGGTACACTGAAGCTTTCTTT
TRBV9	TRBJ1-1	.	once	CASSVEGGKRSTEAFF	TGTGCCAGCAGCGTAGAGGGGGGGAAACGGAGCACTGAAGCTTTCTTT
TRBV12-3/TRBV12-4	TRBJ2-5	TRBD1	.	CASSARQGETQYF	TGTGCCAGCAGTGCCAGACAGGGAGAGACCCAGTACTTC
TRBV7-3	TRBJ2-3	.	.	CASSLTDEADTQYF	TGTGCCAGCAGCTTAACTGACGAGGCGGATACGCAGTATTTT
TRBV2	TRBJ2-1	.	.	CATIRQGNEQFF	TGTGCCACCATACGTCAGGGAAATGAGCAGTTCTTC
TRBV5-6	TRBJ2-3	TRBD1	.	CASSPRDRGRSTQYF	TGTGCCAGCAGCCCCCGGGACAGGGGAAGGAGTACGCAGTATTTT
TRBV2	TRBJ1-2	.	.	CATSLRGAGYTF	TGTGCCACCTCCCTCCGGGGGGCTGGCTACACCTTC
TRBV14	TRBJ2-1	.	.	CASSQSSFRVVDEQFF	TGTGCCAGCAGCCAATCGAGCTTCCGGGTGGTTGATGAGCAGTTCTTC
TRBV4-2	TRBJ1-2	.	.	CASSQQGFNENYGYTF	TGTGCCAGCAGCCAGCAGGGGTTCAATGAGAACTATGGCTACACCTTC